One T cell receptor beta chain is described in this entry. Its specificity is unknown. The source of the sample is a study of T cells expressing NK-cell markers. Turning to the study itself: Investigators obtained TCR beta repertoires from sorted CD3+CD56+NKG2C+, CD3+CD56+NKG2C- and CD3+CD56-NKG2C+ T cells. Study-wide results and limits: In four donors, dominant clonotypes made up roughly 25-60.1% of CD3+CD56-NKG2C+ cells.

TCRdb processed the 5' RACE reads again and assigns one entry to each CDR3 protein, with no DNA. The table counts hundreds of thousands of distinct CDR3 sequences; roughly 5.2% lies in the top ten. Germline lookup yields CDR1 KGHDR and CDR2 SFDVKD. CDR3 length: 17 residues. The rearrangement links TRBV24-1 to TRBJ2-7; the TRBD2 assignment by TCRdb is unverifiable without DNA. The sequencing input was blood T cells: a sorted CD56 or NKG2C T cell subset, CD4+ or CD8+ T cells, or bulk PBMC T cells (not recorded which). The sequence was collected from a man aged 18-70 years in good health. Here the CDR3 reads CATSDLATGDGFHEQYF.